The TCR beta chain under discussion was sequenced for a study of T cell repertoires in cytomegalovirus infection. Across the whole study: Based on public TCR beta signatures, there were indications of CMV infection and of a matching HLA type.

The germline gives CDR1 SGHNT, CDR2 YYREEE (reference sequence). The V and J ends lost 4 bases and 7 bases, in that order; junction bases with no gene match: 18. The CDR3 has 17 residues. TCRdb recomputed calls from the reads with MiXCR, one row per CDR3 protein. The sample comprises about 360,000 distinct CDR3 sequences, about a sixth of which are singletons, and roughly 8.7% rests with the top ten. This chain connects TRBV5-4 to TRBJ1-1; 8 bases align to TRBD1. Sequencing was done on a sample of PBMCs. The receptor was isolated from a human donor in good health (CMV status not recorded). Some clones in this sample may be carry-over from other donors' samples. DNA for the CDR3: TGTGCCAGCAGCCGAGGTTTTAGACCGGACAGGGTCAATGAAGCTTTCTTT. Protein sequence: CASSRGFRPDRVNEAFF.